These 5 T cell receptor beta chains were sequenced from one sample in a study of identical twins. MiXCR was run by TCRdb on the 5' RACE reads, yielding one entry per CDR3 protein. The data contain approximately 230,000 distinct CDR3 sequences, 11% to 15% of them seen just once; the ten biggest clones take up 8.8%. The sequenced material came from memory (CD45RO+) T cells sorted from blood. These receptors came from a woman younger than 35 in good health.

The chain carries TRBV11-2 and TRBJ2-2; 15 bases agree with TRBD2. CDR3 length: 17 amino acids. Trimming cost V 4 bases and J 6 bases; bases outside gene matches: 6. Germline lookup yields CDR1 SGHAT and CDR2 FQNNGV. This CDR3 is CASSSWTSGREAGELFF. CDR3 DNA: TGTGCCAGCAGCTCCTGGACTAGCGGGAGGGAGGCCGGGGAGCTGTTTTTT.

The chain joins TRBV5-5 to TRBJ1-1; D unresolved. This CDR3 region has 15 residues. V was clipped by 4 bases and J by 3 bases, with 16 bases between them. Germline CDR1 SGHKS, CDR2 YYEKEE (reference sequence). The CDR3 sequence is CASSRGGGKDTEAFF. CDR3 nucleotide sequence: TGTGCCAGCAGCCGAGGCGGAGGGAAGGACACTGAAGCTTTCTTT.

V usage is TRBV5-1 and J usage is TRBJ2-2, with 16 positions matching TRBD2. Germline V lookup: CDR1 SGHRS, CDR2 YFSETQ. The junction had 10 bases not matched to a gene; V was cut back by 7 bases and J by 1 base. This CDR3 has 19 amino acids. This CDR3 reads CASGPGLAGGIMNTGELFF. The CDR3 DNA is TGCGCCAGCGGACCGGGACTAGCGGGAGGGATCATGAACACCGGGGAGCTGTTTTTT.

This chain links TRBV7-2 with TRBJ2-1; D assignment may be TRBD1 or TRBD2 (5 bases each). The CDR3 has 13 residues. Germline V gene sequence: CDR1 SGHTA, CDR2 FQGNSA. V lost 4 bases and J 10 bases, leaving 14 bases between the germline ends. The CDR3 DNA is TGTGCCAGCAGCTCCCACAGGCGAGGGGAGCAGTTCTTC. Its protein product is CASSSHRRGEQFF.

This clonotype was recorded only once. The gene calls are TRBV3-1 and TRBJ1-2; no clear D. Germline V lookup: CDR1 LGHDT, CDR2 YNNKEL (reference sequence). Trimming stripped 8 bases from V and 4 bases from J, with 17 bases between. The CDR3 is 14 amino acids. The CDR3 region is CASSTGPTTYGYTF. The CDR3 DNA is TGTGCCAGCTCGACCGGGCCGACAACCTATGGCTACACCTTC.